These 10 T cell receptor beta chains were all obtained from the same sample, sequenced in a study of tumor-infiltrating lymphocytes in localized non-small cell lung cancer. Here immunoSEQ multiplex PCR was the method, and the copy in TCRdb shows in-frame clones only, minus some. The profile shows some 29,000 clones, approximately 83% of them singletons. Input material: lung tumor tissue. The receptors originated from a human donor with non-small cell lung cancer.

The CDR3 sequence is CASSLRAQNSYNEQFF. CDR3 coding DNA: TGCGCCAGCAGCCTCAGGGCTCAGAACAGCTACAATGAGCAGTTCTTC. The chain links TRBV4-1 to TRBJ2-1, with a tentative D call TRBD1 (5 bases). Germline values: CDR1 MGHRA, CDR2 YSYEKL. Trimming pared 4 bases from V and 3 bases from J, leaving 16 bases between. There are 16 residues in the CDR3.

The chain joins TRBV20-1 to TRBJ2-5, with D unresolved. Germline lookup yields CDR1 DFQATT and CDR2 SNEGSKA (reference sequence). Trimming cost V 3 bases and J 7 bases, with 9 bases left between them. The length of the CDR3 is 11 residues. CDR3 in DNA: TGCAGTGCTAGTTTCCTCGGGACCCAGTACTTC. Residues: CSASFLGTQYF.

The V and J genes are TRBV18 and TRBJ1-1; no reliable D call. This CDR3 has 15 residues. Trimming took 3 bases from V and 4 from J, leaving 15 bases between them. From germline, CDR1 is KGHSH and CDR2 LQKENI. DNA of the CDR3: TGTGCCAGCTCACCCCGCGGGGATCGGGGCACTGAAGCTTTCTTT. It specifies CASSPRGDRGTEAFF.

The V and J genes are TRBV7-2 and TRBJ2-5; no reliable D call. Germline-derived CDR1 and CDR2 are SGHTA and FQGNSA. V lost 2 bases and J lost 5, with 15 bases in between. This CDR3 is 15 amino acids long. CDR3 in DNA: TGTGCCAGCAGCTTATTGACATTGATGGAGGAGACCCAGTACTTC. This codes for CASSLLTLMEETQYF.

The chain uses TRBV4-3 and TRBJ1-2, with no clear D. This CDR3 comprises 16 residues. The V end was cut by 0 bases, the J end by 0 bases, with 11 bases between. Germline CDR1 and CDR2: LGHNA and YSLEER. CDR3 DNA: TGCGCCAGCAGCCAAGAGGGAAGCCGCGCTAACTATGGCTACACCTTC. It is translated as CASSQEGSRANYGYTF.

This chain links TRBV11-2 with TRBJ1-1, with D perhaps TRBD1 (5 bases). Germline values: CDR1 SGHAT, CDR2 FQNNGV. This CDR3 is 15 amino acids long. Trimming took 1 base from V and 3 from J, leaving 12 bases between them. The CDR3 sequence is CASSLAPGLDTEAFF. CDR3 sequence (DNA): TGTGCCAGCAGCTTAGCGCCAGGGTTGGACACTGAAGCTTTCTTT. The full variable domain, in which reference TRBV11-2 and TRBJ1-1 provide the parts outside the CDR3, is EAGVAQSPRYKIIEKRQSVAFWCNPISGHATLYWYQQILGQGPKLLIQFQNNGVVDDSQLPKDRFSAERLKGVDSTLKIQPAKLEDSAVYLCASSLAPGLDTEAFFGQGTRLTVV.

The chain joins TRBV4-2 to TRBJ2-1, with TRBD1 matching 11 bases. The CDR3 extends over 17 amino acids. V was clipped by 0 bases and J by 8 bases; unmatched bases: 9. Germline CDR1 is LGHNA and CDR2 is YNFKEQ. The DNA for the CDR3 is TGTGCCAGCAGCCAAGACACCGGGACAGGGGGTTGGGATGAGCAGTTCTTC. It is translated as CASSQDTGTGGWDEQFF.

The chain uses TRBV9 and TRBJ2-1, with 7 bases fitting TRBD2. Trimming cost V 3 bases and J 3 bases; bases outside gene matches: 3. Germline CDR1 and CDR2: SGDLS and YYNGEE. This CDR3 spans 14 amino acids. This CDR3 reads CASSGSGDYNEQFF. For the CDR3, the DNA is TGTGCCAGCAGCGGGAGCGGGGACTACAATGAGCAGTTCTTC.

J is TRBJ1-4 and V is TRBV18; no firm D call. Germline CDR1 is KGHSH and CDR2 is LQKENI. The CDR3 has 15 residues. Trimming took 2 bases from V and 7 from J, leaving 14 bases between them. CDR3 sequence: CASSPWNQSPEKLFF. DNA of the CDR3: TGTGCCAGCTCACCATGGAATCAATCCCCTGAAAAACTGTTTTTT.

The rearrangement uses TRBV9 and TRBJ2-1, with a tentative D call TRBD1 (6 bases). The CDR3 contains 12 residues. Germline CDR1 is SGDLS and CDR2 is YYNGEE. V was clipped by 3 bases and J by 12 bases, with 13 bases between them. The chain's CDR3 is CASSAQQGWQFF. The CDR3 DNA reads TGTGCCAGCAGCGCCCAACAGGGATGGCAGTTCTTC.